This T cell receptor beta chain appears in the sequencing data of a study of cytomegalovirus exposure and HLA in healthy donors. Trimming stripped 3 bases from V and 1 base from J, with 7 bases between. The V gene's germline CDR1 is SGHRS and CDR2 YFSETQ. The CDR3 has 13 residues. Use of 60 Vbeta and 13 Jbeta primers characterized the PCR. Generated by immunoSEQ multiplex PCR, the TCRdb table keeps only in-frame clones and is missing some. The data show roughly 190,000 clones, with approximately 80% seen just once and more than 3% held by the top ten. The source is a man in his forties or fifties in good health and CMV-seropositive. Sequencing was performed on PBMCs. This chain uses TRBV5-1 with TRBJ1-2, with D perhaps TRBD1 (6 bases). As DNA, the CDR3 is TGCGCCAGCAGCTCCAGGGGTAACTATGGCTACACCTTC. It is translated as CASSSRGNYGYTF.